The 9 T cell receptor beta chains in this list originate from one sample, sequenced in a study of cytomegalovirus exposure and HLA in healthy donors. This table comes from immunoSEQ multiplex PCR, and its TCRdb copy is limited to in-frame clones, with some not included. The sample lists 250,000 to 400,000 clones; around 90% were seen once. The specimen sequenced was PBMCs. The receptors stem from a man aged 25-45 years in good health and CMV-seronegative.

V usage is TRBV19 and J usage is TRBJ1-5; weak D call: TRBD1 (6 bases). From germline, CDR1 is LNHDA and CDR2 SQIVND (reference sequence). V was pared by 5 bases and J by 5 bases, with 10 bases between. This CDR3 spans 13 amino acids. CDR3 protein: CASSRGGHQPQHF. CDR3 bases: TGTGCCAGTAGTCGAGGGGGACATCAGCCCCAGCATTTT.

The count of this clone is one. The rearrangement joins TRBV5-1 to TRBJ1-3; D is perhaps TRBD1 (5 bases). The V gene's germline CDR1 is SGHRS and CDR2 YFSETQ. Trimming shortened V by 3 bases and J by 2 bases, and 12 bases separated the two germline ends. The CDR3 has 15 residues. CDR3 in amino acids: CASSSDNSAGNTIYF. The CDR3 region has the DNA TGCGCCAGCAGCTCGGACAATTCGGCTGGAAACACCATATATTTT.

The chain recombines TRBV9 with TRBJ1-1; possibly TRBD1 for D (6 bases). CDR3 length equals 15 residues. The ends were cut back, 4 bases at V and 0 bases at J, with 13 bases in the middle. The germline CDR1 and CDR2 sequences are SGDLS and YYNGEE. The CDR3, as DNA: TGTGCCAGCAGCCTGACAGGAAACTTGAACACTGAAGCTTTCTTT. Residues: CASSLTGNLNTEAFF.

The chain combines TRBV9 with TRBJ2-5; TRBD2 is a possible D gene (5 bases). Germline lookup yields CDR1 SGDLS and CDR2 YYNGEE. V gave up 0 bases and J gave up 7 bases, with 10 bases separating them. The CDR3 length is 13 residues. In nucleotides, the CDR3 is TGTGCCAGCAGCGTAGAGCTAGCAGGGACCCAGTACTTC. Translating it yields CASSVELAGTQYF.

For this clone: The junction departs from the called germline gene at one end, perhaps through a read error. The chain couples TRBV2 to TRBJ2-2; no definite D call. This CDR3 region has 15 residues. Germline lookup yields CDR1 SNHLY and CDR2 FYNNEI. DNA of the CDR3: TGTGCCAGCAGTGGCCAGCTACTGGGCACCGAGGAGCTGTTTTTT. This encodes CASSGQLLGTEELFF.

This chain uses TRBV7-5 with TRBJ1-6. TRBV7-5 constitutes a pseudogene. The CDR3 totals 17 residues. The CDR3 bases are TGTGCCAGAAGACCCTCTCCGAGGTCCTCCCTCAATTCACCCCTCCACTTT. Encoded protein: CARRPSPRSSLNSPLHF.

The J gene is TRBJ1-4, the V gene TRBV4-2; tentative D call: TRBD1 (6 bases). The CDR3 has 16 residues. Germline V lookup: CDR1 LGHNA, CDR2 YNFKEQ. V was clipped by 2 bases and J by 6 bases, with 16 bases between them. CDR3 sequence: CASSQRRGGADEKLFF. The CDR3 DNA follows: TGTGCCAGCAGCCAACGGAGAGGGGGGGCCGATGAAAAACTGTTTTTT.

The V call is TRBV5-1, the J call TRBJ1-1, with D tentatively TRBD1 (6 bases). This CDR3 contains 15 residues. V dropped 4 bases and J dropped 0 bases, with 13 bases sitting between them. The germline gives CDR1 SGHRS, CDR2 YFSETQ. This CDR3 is CASSGRTAMNTEAFF. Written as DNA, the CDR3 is TGCGCCAGCAGCGGAAGGACAGCTATGAACACTGAAGCTTTCTTT.

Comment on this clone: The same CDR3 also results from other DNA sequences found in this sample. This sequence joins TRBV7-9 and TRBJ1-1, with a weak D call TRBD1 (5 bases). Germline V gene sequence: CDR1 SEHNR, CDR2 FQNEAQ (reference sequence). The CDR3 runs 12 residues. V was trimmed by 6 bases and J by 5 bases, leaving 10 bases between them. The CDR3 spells CASSSGGTEAFF. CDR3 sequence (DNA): TGTGCCAGCAGTTCTGGGGGGACTGAAGCTTTCTTT.